The 29 T cell receptor beta chains listed next were all sequenced from one sample in a study of CD8 T cells in Susac syndrome. The RNA input was roughly 0.45 to 1 ug, and it was reverse transcribed with random hexamers. TCRdb reprocessed the immunoSEQ multiplex PCR reads via MiXCR and lists one record per CDR3 protein. The sample holds around 18,000 distinct CDR3 sequences, approximately 95% seen once. Sequenced input: CD8+ T cells from PBMCs. The receptors come from a human donor in good health.

This rearrangement joins TRBV30 to TRBJ2-2, with D unclear. CDR3 length: 13 amino acids. Germline lookup yields CDR1 GTSNPN and CDR2 SVGIG (reference sequence). Between the trimmed V and J ends, which lost 3 bases and 6 bases, there was a span of 11 bases. CDR3 loop: CAWSPSSAGELFF. The DNA of the CDR3 is TGTGCCTGGAGCCCCAGTTCTGCCGGGGAGCTGTTTTTT.

This clonotype showed up just once. CDR3 protein: CASSLRADLGNQPQHF. The CDR3 DNA sequence: TGTGCCAGCAGCTTAAGGGCGGACCTGGGCAATCAGCCCCAGCATTTT. V is TRBV7-8 and J is TRBJ1-5; D ambiguous. CDR3 size: 16 residues. The germline gives CDR1 SGHVS, CDR2 FQNEAQ. V lost 2 bases to trimming and J lost 2 bases, with 13 bases between them. Using reference TRBV7-8 and TRBJ1-5 for the parts outside the CDR3, the full variable domain is GAGVSQSPRYKVAKRGQDVALRCDPISGHVSLFWYQQALGQGPEFLTYFQNEAQLDKSGLPSDRFFAERPEGSVSTLKIQRTQQEDSAVYLCASSLRADLGNQPQHFGDGTRLSIL.

This rearrangement joins TRBV29-1 to TRBJ1-2; 9 positions agree with TRBD1. The CDR3 sequence is 12 residues long. Germline CDR1 reads SQVTM; CDR2 reads ANQGSEA. V trimming: 3 bases; J trimming: 4 bases; junction bases outside the gene matches: 0. CDR3 residues: CSVEDRGYGYTF. CDR3 bases: TGCAGCGTTGAGGACAGGGGCTATGGCTACACCTTC.

This chain connects TRBV3-1 to TRBJ2-7; D is possibly TRBD1 (7 bases). CDR1 is LGHDT, CDR2 YNNKEL, per germline (reference sequence). The CDR3 contains 16 residues. V was shortened by 3 bases and J by 2 bases, with 17 bases between the two germline ends. The CDR3 sequence: CASSHGARRGPYEQYF. CDR3 DNA sequence: TGTGCCAGCAGCCACGGTGCGAGGAGGGGGCCCTACGAGCAGTACTTC.

The V gene is TRBV28, the J gene TRBJ2-1; tentatively, D is TRBD2 (6 bases). CDR1 and CDR2 from the germline V gene are MDHEN and SYDVKM. The CDR3 runs to 16 residues. V gave up 5 bases and J gave up 4 bases, with 18 bases separating them. The DNA of the CDR3 is TGTGCCAGCAGTCTGGAGGGCCGAACCTCATACAATGAGCAGTTCTTC. Translation gives CASSLEGRTSYNEQFF.

The chain couples TRBV27 to TRBJ2-7, with 9 bases fitting TRBD2. Trimming cost V 2 bases and J 2 bases; bases outside gene matches: 4. Germline V gene data show CDR1 as MNHEY and CDR2 as SMNVEV (reference sequence). The length of the CDR3 is 15 residues. The CDR3 loop is CASSLGASGTYEQYF. The DNA for the CDR3 is TGTGCCAGCAGTTTAGGGGCTAGCGGGACCTACGAGCAGTACTTC.

The genes are TRBV29-1 and TRBJ2-1, with 8 bases lining up with TRBD1. The CDR3 has 14 amino acids. CDR1 and CDR2 (germline): SQVTM, ANQGSEA. V lost 4 bases to trimming and J lost 2 bases; unmatched junction nucleotides: 4. CDR3 residues: CSVVPGGPYNEQFF. Here the CDR3 DNA reads TGCAGCGTTGTCCCAGGGGGCCCCTACAATGAGCAGTTCTTC.

The chain has TRBV6-6 and TRBJ2-7, with 10 bases matching TRBD2. The germline CDR1 and CDR2 sequences are MNHNY and SVGAGI (reference sequence). The CDR3 extends over 15 amino acids. With V trimmed by 2 bases and J by 4 bases, 5 bases remained unmatched. CDR3 sequence (DNA): TGTGCCAGCAGTTACGAAGCGGGAGGGGGTTACGAGCAGTACTTC. The encoded protein is CASSYEAGGGYEQYF.

V gene TRBV5-1 combines with J gene TRBJ2-1; 9 nucleotides align to TRBD1. There are 15 residues in the CDR3. Losses at the gene ends were 3 bases for V and 8 bases for J; bases not matched to a gene: 9. Germline V gives CDR1 SGHRS, CDR2 YFSETQ. CDR3 in amino acids: CASSWGTGNYDEQFF. CDR3 in DNA: TGCGCCAGCAGCTGGGGGACAGGGAATTACGATGAGCAGTTCTTC. Full variable domain (missing parts from reference TRBV5-1 and TRBJ2-1): KAGVTQTPRYLIKTRGQQVTLSCSPISGHRSVSWYQQTPGQGLQFLFEYFSETQRNKGNFPGRFSGRQFSNSRSEMNVSTLELGDSALYLCASSWGTGNYDEQFFGPGTRLTVL.

The table lists this clonotype with a count of one. J is TRBJ2-1 and V is TRBV3-1; TRBD1 agrees at 10 bases. With V trimmed by 4 bases and J by 9 bases, 6 bases remained unmatched. Germline assignment: CDR1 LGHDT and CDR2 YNNKEL (reference sequence). This CDR3 spans 14 amino acids. This CDR3 is CASSPWDRGPEQFF. CDR3 in DNA: TGTGCCAGCAGCCCATGGGACAGGGGACCTGAGCAGTTCTTC.

The sample holds a few counts of this clonotype. The chain couples TRBV7-3 to TRBJ2-7; tentatively, D is TRBD2 (6 bases). Between the trimmed V and J ends, which lost 0 bases and 9 bases, there was a span of 12 bases. Per the germline V gene, CDR1 is SGHTA and CDR2 is FQGTGA. The CDR3 contains 13 residues. CDR3 residues: CASSLTDYGWQYF. The CDR3, as DNA: TGTGCCAGCAGCTTAACGGACTACGGCTGGCAGTACTTC. Together with reference TRBV7-3 and TRBJ2-7, the CDR3 gives the full variable domain: GAGVSQTPSNKVTEKGKYVELRCDPISGHTALYWYRQSLGQGPEFLIYFQGTGAADDSGLPNDRFFAVRPEGSVSTLKIQRTERGDSAVYLCASSLTDYGWQYFGPGTRLTVT.

The rearrangement joins TRBV28 to TRBJ2-7; weak D call: TRBD1 (5 bases). The CDR3 sequence is 14 residues long. The V end lost 3 bases, the J end lost 3 bases, and 12 bases lay between the germline ends. The V gene's germline CDR1 is MDHEN and CDR2 SYDVKM. The CDR3 is CASSFSRTNYEQYF. The CDR3, as DNA: TGTGCCAGCAGTTTCAGCCGGACAAACTACGAGCAGTACTTC.

Only one count was recorded for this clonotype. The rearrangement links TRBV14 to TRBJ1-1; the D gene is possibly TRBD1 (5 bases). Germline assignment: CDR1 SGHDN and CDR2 FVKESK. V dropped 0 bases and J dropped 6 bases, with 14 bases sitting between them. The CDR3 is 15 amino acids. CDR3 coding DNA: TGTGCCAGCAGCCAAGATCTGAGGGACCCGGCTGAAGCTTTCTTT. It translates to CASSQDLRDPAEAFF.

The chain recombines TRBV3-1 with TRBJ2-1; tentative D call: TRBD2 (5 bases). Germline V gene lookup returns CDR1 LGHDT and CDR2 YNNKEL (reference sequence). The CDR3 has 15 residues. Trimming took 1 base from V and 0 from J, leaving 7 bases between them. DNA for the CDR3: TGTGCCAGCAGCCAAGTTGGGAGCTCCTACAATGAGCAGTTCTTC. It is translated as CASSQVGSSYNEQFF.

This clonotype was observed once. The rearrangement uses TRBV27 and TRBJ2-1, with D tentatively TRBD2 (5 bases). This CDR3 is 16 amino acids long. The V and J ends lost 6 bases and 3 bases respectively, with 18 bases between them. CDR1 and CDR2 (germline): MNHEY, SMNVEV (reference sequence). This CDR3 reads CASSPSWERSYNEQFF. The CDR3 DNA is TGTGCCAGCAGCCCCTCGTGGGAGCGGAGCTACAATGAGCAGTTCTTC.

The gene calls are TRBV7-8 and TRBJ1-1; D gene uncertain. V gave up 2 bases and J gave up 7 bases, with 14 bases separating them. CDR3 size: 14 residues. Germline V gene lookup returns CDR1 SGHVS and CDR2 FQNEAQ. The CDR3 loop is CASSLKGSEGEAFF. CDR3 in DNA: TGTGCCAGCAGCTTAAAGGGCTCGGAGGGTGAAGCTTTCTTT.

The chain combines TRBV27 with TRBJ1-1; D unresolved. The germline V gene encodes CDR1 MNHEY and CDR2 SMNVEV (reference sequence). Trimming cost V 3 bases and J 5 bases, with 13 bases left between them. The CDR3 runs to 14 residues. The CDR3 region has the DNA TGTGCCAGCAGTTTTCTGCCGGGCGTAACTGAAGCTTTCTTT. It specifies CASSFLPGVTEAFF.

This clonotype appeared a single time. The V gene is TRBV4-1, the J gene TRBJ1-2; D is ambiguous. This CDR3 has 14 amino acids. Germline V gene sequence: CDR1 MGHRA, CDR2 YSYEKL. V was clipped by 0 bases and J by 4 bases, with 9 bases between them. The CDR3 nucleotides read TGCGCCAGCAGCCAAGAAGTGGCGAGCTATGGCTACACCTTC. Translation: CASSQEVASYGYTF.

V gene TRBV10-3 combines with J gene TRBJ2-2; 8 bases are a match to TRBD1. CDR1 and CDR2 (germline): ENHRY, SYGVKD. Losses at the gene ends were 8 bases for V and 6 bases for J; bases not matched to a gene: 17. The length of the CDR3 is 17 residues. CDR3 sequence (DNA): TGTGCCATCCTGGATGCTCCCGGACAGGGAATAGCCGGGGAGCTGTTTTTT. It translates to CAILDAPGQGIAGELFF.

The chain is built from TRBV2 and TRBJ2-7; maybe TRBD2 (6 bases). This CDR3 is 14 amino acids long. Trimming pared 7 bases from V and 3 bases from J, leaving 16 bases between. Germline V gene lookup returns CDR1 SNHLY and CDR2 FYNNEI. The CDR3 here is CASIDGFGGYEQYF. As DNA, the CDR3 is TGTGCCAGCATTGACGGTTTCGGGGGCTACGAGCAGTACTTC.

This chain links TRBV29-1 with TRBJ2-1; TRBD1 is a possible D gene (6 bases). Deletions cut 2 bases from V and 8 bases from J, with 10 bases between. The V gene's germline CDR1 is SQVTM and CDR2 ANQGSEA. The CDR3 covers 12 residues. Here the CDR3 DNA reads TGCAGCGTTGAAACAGGGTCCGATGAGCAGTTCTTC. Translated: CSVETGSDEQFF.

This chain joins TRBV27 and TRBJ2-5, with TRBD2 as a possible D gene (5 bases). V was cut by 4 bases and J by 5 bases, with 17 bases left in between. The CDR3 covers 15 residues. Germline values: CDR1 MNHEY, CDR2 SMNVEV (reference sequence). CDR3 region: CASSSGIPFGETQYF. CDR3 DNA sequence: TGTGCCAGCAGTTCCGGGATCCCCTTCGGGGAGACCCAGTACTTC.

This chain connects TRBV19 to TRBJ2-2; 8 bases are shared with TRBD1. V shed 5 bases, J shed 1 base, and the junction held 6 bases outside the gene matches. The CDR3 is 16 residues long. Germline V gene sequence: CDR1 LNHDA, CDR2 SQIVND (reference sequence). The CDR3 is CASSPPGTGNTGELFF. As DNA, the CDR3 is TGTGCCAGTAGTCCTCCCGGGACAGGGAACACCGGGGAGCTGTTTTTT.

V gene TRBV29-1 combines with J gene TRBJ1-1; perhaps TRBD1 as D (5 bases). Per germline, CDR1 SQVTM and CDR2 ANQGSEA. The V and J ends lost 6 bases and 8 bases respectively, with 16 bases between them. The CDR3 length is 12 residues. This chain's CDR3 is CSVLLGAGEAFF. The CDR3 region has the DNA TGCAGCGTCTTACTCGGGGCCGGAGAAGCTTTCTTT.

The chain has TRBV28 and TRBJ2-5; no definite D call. The CDR3 contains 14 residues. The V gene lost 5 bases and the J gene lost 1 base, with 11 bases spanning the gap. The germline gives CDR1 MDHEN, CDR2 SYDVKM. The DNA for the CDR3 is TGTGCCAGCAGTCCTCTAGGTCCCCAAGAGACCCAGTACTTC. This gives the protein CASSPLGPQETQYF.

This chain connects TRBV13 to TRBJ2-1, with D possibly TRBD2 on 5 matching bases. The CDR3 loop spans 12 amino acids. The V gene lost 1 base and the J gene lost 13 bases, with 11 bases spanning the gap. Germline-derived CDR1 and CDR2 are PRHDT and FYEKMQ (reference sequence). CDR3 sequence reads: CASSLVGVGQFF. CDR3 nucleotides: TGTGCCAGCAGCTTAGTCGGGGTGGGACAGTTCTTC.

The chain employs TRBV6-2 or TRBV6-3 and TRBJ2-7, with a possible D match to TRBD1 (6 bases). V was pared by 2 bases and J by 4 bases, with 9 bases between. CDR3 length equals 13 residues. Germline V gives CDR1 MNHEY, CDR2 SVGEGT. In nucleotides, the CDR3 is TGTGCCAGCAGTTACCACGGACAGTACGAGCAGTACTTC. The encoded protein is CASSYHGQYEQYF.

The chain uses TRBV2 and TRBJ1-1; D might be TRBD1 (6 bases). The CDR3 runs 14 residues. CDR1 is SNHLY, CDR2 FYNNEI, per germline. With 8 bases removed from V and 4 bases from J, the gap between germline ends came to 17 bases. The CDR3 sequence is CASGVGGEATEAFF. CDR3 nucleotide sequence: TGTGCCAGCGGCGTAGGGGGGGAGGCCACTGAAGCTTTCTTT.

The rearrangement links TRBV24-1 to TRBJ2-3, with D unresolved. V lost 7 bases, J lost 5 bases, and 15 bases lay in between. CDR3 length equals 14 residues. Germline CDR1 and CDR2: KGHDR and SFDVKD. CDR3 protein: CATSPWGGVDTQYF. For the CDR3, the DNA is TGTGCCACCAGCCCGTGGGGTGGAGTAGATACGCAGTATTTT.